This is a list of T cell receptor beta chains from one sample in a study of T cells in Graves' hyperthyroidism and ophthalmopathy. Using its own MiXCR run on the multiplex PCR reads, TCRdb lists one record per CDR3 protein. Among roughly 740,000 distinct CDR3 sequences listed, roughly 17% were seen once. The sequenced sample was blood. The receptors shown here come from a man younger than 30 with Graves' hyperthyroidism. Each CDR3 is given with its conserved first and last residue. A D gene is named only where the DNA matches it firmly. A row's size may be missing; if present it is once, few, many or a size class.

clone size: many
J gene: TRBJ2-7
D gene: NA
V gene: TRBV5-1
CDR3 protein: CASTLGTGTVSEQYF
CDR3 DNA: TGCGCCAGCACCCTAGGTACGGGAACTGTTAGCGAGCAGTACTTC

clone size: NA
J gene: TRBJ2-2
D gene: NA
V gene: TRBV9
CDR3 protein: CASSVGWLAPTGELFF
CDR3 DNA: TGTGCCAGCAGCGTAGGATGGCTAGCTCCTACCGGGGAGCTGTTTTTT

clone size: NA
J gene: TRBJ2-7
D gene: TRBD2
V gene: TRBV11-3
CDR3 protein: CASSTGASGSSEQYF
CDR3 DNA: TGTGCCAGCAGCACCGGGGCTAGCGGGAGTAGCGAGCAGTACTTC

clone size: few
J gene: TRBJ2-3
D gene: TRBD2
V gene: TRBV25-1
CDR3 protein: CASRERGTTDTQYF
CDR3 DNA: TGTGCCAGCAGAGAGCGGGGGACCACAGATACGCAGTATTTT

clone size: NA
J gene: TRBJ1-4
D gene: TRBD1
V gene: TRBV9
CDR3 protein: CASSVASQGVEKLFF
CDR3 DNA: TGTGCCAGCAGCGTAGCCTCACAGGGGGTAGAAAAACTGTTTTTT

clone size: many
J gene: TRBJ2-3
D gene: NA
V gene: TRBV24-1
CDR3 protein: CATSDYDSHTDTQYF
CDR3 DNA: TGTGCCACCAGTGATTATGACAGTCACACAGATACGCAGTATTTT

clone size: few
J gene: TRBJ2-4
D gene: TRBD2
V gene: TRBV20-1
CDR3 protein: CSARGLAGLNIQYF
CDR3 DNA: TGCAGTGCTAGGGGACTAGCGGGCCTAAACATTCAGTACTTC

clone size: few
J gene: TRBJ1-5
D gene: TRBD1
V gene: TRBV19
CDR3 protein: CASRGQGAGNQPQHF
CDR3 DNA: TGTGCCAGTAGGGGACAGGGGGCCGGCAATCAGCCCCAGCATTTT

clone size: NA
J gene: TRBJ2-5
D gene: TRBD1
V gene: TRBV18
CDR3 protein: CASSHATGGENDETQYF
CDR3 DNA: TGTGCCAGCTCACACGCCACAGGGGGCGAAAACGATGAGACCCAGTACTTC

clone size: NA
J gene: TRBJ2-7
D gene: TRBD2
V gene: TRBV6-2/TRBV6-3
CDR3 protein: CASSYGPGLEFYEQYF
CDR3 DNA: TGTGCCAGCAGCTACGGGCCGGGACTAGAGTTCTACGAGCAGTACTTC

clone size: few
J gene: TRBJ1-3
D gene: NA
V gene: TRBV9
CDR3 protein: CASSVGTSSGNTIYF
CDR3 DNA: TGTGCCAGCAGCGTAGGTACCTCCTCTGGAAACACCATATATTTT

clone size: NA
J gene: TRBJ1-1
D gene: TRBD1
V gene: TRBV5-1
CDR3 protein: CASSLDAGGGTEAFF
CDR3 DNA: TGCGCCAGCAGCTTGGATGCAGGGGGTGGCACTGAAGCTTTCTTT

clone size: few
J gene: TRBJ1-2
D gene: NA
V gene: TRBV20-1
CDR3 protein: CSARASGFGYTF
CDR3 DNA: TGCAGTGCCAGGGCAAGCGGGTTTGGCTACACCTTC

clone size: few
J gene: TRBJ2-5
D gene: TRBD2
V gene: TRBV11-2
CDR3 protein: CASSLGLADYQETQYF
CDR3 DNA: TGTGCCAGCAGCTTAGGCCTAGCGGACTACCAAGAGACCCAGTACTTC

clone size: NA
J gene: TRBJ2-7
D gene: NA
V gene: TRBV6-1
CDR3 protein: CASTPSPSYEQYF
CDR3 DNA: TGTGCCAGCACCCCATCCCCCTCCTACGAGCAGTACTTC

clone size: few
J gene: TRBJ1-5
D gene: NA
V gene: TRBV28
CDR3 protein: CASSLPGSVQPQHF
CDR3 DNA: TGTGCCAGCAGTTTACCAGGTTCTGTACAGCCCCAGCATTTT

clone size: many
J gene: TRBJ2-7
D gene: NA
V gene: TRBV4-1
CDR3 protein: CASSTRDEQYF
CDR3 DNA: TGCGCCAGCAGCACTAGGGACGAGCAGTACTTC

clone size: NA
J gene: TRBJ1-2
D gene: NA
V gene: TRBV2
CDR3 protein: CASREYNYGYTF
CDR3 DNA: TGTGCCAGCAGGGAGTATAACTATGGCTACACCTTC

clone size: many
J gene: TRBJ2-5
D gene: NA
V gene: TRBV12-3/TRBV12-4
CDR3 protein: CASSLGWGTQYF
CDR3 DNA: TGTGCCAGCAGTTTAGGCTGGGGGACCCAGTACTTC

clone size: few
J gene: TRBJ2-7
D gene: NA
V gene: TRBV3-1
CDR3 protein: CASSQDSRGKYEQYF
CDR3 DNA: TGTGCCAGCAGCCAAGATTCTAGGGGGAAATACGAGCAGTACTTC

clone size: many
J gene: TRBJ2-3
D gene: NA
V gene: TRBV20-1
CDR3 protein: CSAQKEAQGDTQYF
CDR3 DNA: TGCAGTGCTCAAAAGGAGGCCCAAGGGGATACGCAGTATTTT

clone size: many
J gene: TRBJ2-2
D gene: TRBD2
V gene: TRBV28
CDR3 protein: CASSRAGAVAGELFF
CDR3 DNA: TGTGCCAGCTCTCGGGCGGGAGCGGTAGCCGGGGAGCTGTTTTTT

clone size: many
J gene: TRBJ2-5
D gene: NA
V gene: TRBV11-2
CDR3 protein: CASSLEIPKTQYF
CDR3 DNA: TGTGCCAGCAGCTTAGAGATCCCTAAGACCCAGTACTTC

clone size: NA
J gene: TRBJ1-2
D gene: NA
V gene: TRBV5-1
CDR3 protein: CASSLLTGAGGSYTF
CDR3 DNA: TGTGCCAGCAGCCTTCTCACGGGGGCCGGGGGTAGCTACACCTTC

clone size: NA
J gene: TRBJ1-6
D gene: NA
V gene: TRBV5-8
CDR3 protein: CASSLSSRRGSPLHF
CDR3 DNA: TGTGCCAGCAGCTTGTCTAGCCGGAGGGGATCACCCCTCCACTTT

clone size: few
J gene: TRBJ2-5
D gene: NA
V gene: TRBV6-1
CDR3 protein: CASSGDGTVETQYF
CDR3 DNA: TGTGCCAGCAGTGGGGACGGAACGGTGGAGACCCAGTACTTC

clone size: NA
J gene: TRBJ1-1
D gene: NA
V gene: TRBV18
CDR3 protein: CASSPSMDTEAFF
CDR3 DNA: TGTGCCAGCTCACCATCTATGGACACTGAAGCTTTCTTT

clone size: NA
J gene: TRBJ1-6
D gene: TRBD1
V gene: TRBV6-1
CDR3 protein: CASSDTRRDRVRWSPLHF
CDR3 DNA: TGTGCCAGCAGTGACACACGGAGGGACAGGGTGCGATGGTCACCCCTCCACTTT

clone size: NA
J gene: TRBJ2-3
D gene: TRBD2
V gene: TRBV15
CDR3 protein: CATSGVGTSRHTDTQYF
CDR3 DNA: TGTGCCACCAGCGGAGTTGGGACTAGCAGACACACAGATACGCAGTATTTT

clone size: NA
J gene: TRBJ2-1
D gene: TRBD2
V gene: TRBV27
CDR3 protein: CASTKSGTSTYNEQFF
CDR3 DNA: TGTGCCAGCACCAAGTCCGGGACTAGTACTTACAATGAGCAGTTCTTC

clone size: few
J gene: TRBJ1-1
D gene: TRBD1
V gene: TRBV9
CDR3 protein: CASSVQGDTEAFF
CDR3 DNA: TGTGCCAGTAGTGTACAGGGGGACACTGAAGCTTTCTTT

clone size: NA
J gene: TRBJ1-2
D gene: NA
V gene: TRBV30
CDR3 protein: CAWSMDYGYTF
CDR3 DNA: TGTGCCTGGTCTATGGACTATGGCTACACCTTC

clone size: NA
J gene: TRBJ2-1
D gene: TRBD2
V gene: TRBV9
CDR3 protein: CASSPRGGLETNEQFF
CDR3 DNA: TGTGCCAGCAGCCCCCGGGGGGGACTAGAGACCAATGAGCAGTTCTTC